Presented here are 14 T cell receptor beta chains from one specimen sequenced in a study of radiotherapy plus CTLA-4 blockade in lung cancer. Method: immunoSEQ multiplex PCR; TCRdb's copy keeps in-frame clones and lacks some. The table shows roughly 110,000 clones, with roughly 80% occurring only once. The input for sequencing was peripheral blood, taken from a patient treated with radiotherapy plus ipilimumab. These receptors originate from a human donor with non-small cell lung cancer that progressed on radiotherapy plus ipilimumab. Some clones in this sample may be carry-over from other donors' samples.

This chain uses TRBV11-2 with TRBJ2-5; D is undetermined. The CDR3 runs to 16 residues. Germline V gene sequence: CDR1 SGHAT, CDR2 FQNNGV. With 2 bases removed from V and 1 base from J, the gap between germline ends came to 14 bases. CDR3 amino acids: CASSLKWGRLQETQYF. For the CDR3, the DNA is TGTGCCAGCAGCTTAAAGTGGGGAAGGCTCCAAGAGACCCAGTACTTC.

The chain has TRBV11-2 and TRBJ1-1; TRBD1 might be the D (5 bases). V lost 4 bases and J 5 bases, leaving 14 bases between the germline ends. Per the germline V gene, CDR1 is SGHAT and CDR2 is FQNNGV. This CDR3 region has 14 residues. The CDR3 sequence: CASSSQGVGTEAFF. The CDR3 DNA reads as TGTGCCAGCAGCTCCCAGGGAGTTGGTACTGAAGCTTTCTTT.

The chain couples TRBV19 to TRBJ2-7, with 7 bases that match TRBD2. Germline CDR1 LNHDA, CDR2 SQIVND (reference sequence). The CDR3 has 13 residues. The trim removed 4 bases at V and 5 bases at J, leaving 5 bases unmatched. In nucleotides, the CDR3 is TGTGCCAGTAGTAATCGGGGGGTCGACGAGCAGTACTTC. It specifies CASSNRGVDEQYF.

The chain carries TRBV7-8 and TRBJ2-1; 11 bases are shared with TRBD2. CDR1 is SGHVS and CDR2 is FQNEAQ in the germline V gene. The CDR3 is 16 residues long. V lost 6 bases to trimming and J lost 8 bases; unmatched junction nucleotides: 12. Written as DNA, the CDR3 is TGTGCCAGCAGAACAAGACTAGCGGGGTATCTCGATGAGCAGTTCTTC. It translates to CASRTRLAGYLDEQFF.

The rearrangement links TRBV5-1 to TRBJ2-5; 9 nucleotides agree with TRBD1. V was clipped by 4 bases and J by 2 bases; unmatched bases: 3. This CDR3 contains 14 residues. Germline CDR1 and CDR2: SGHRS and YFSETQ. The CDR3 loop is CASSPGTGQETQYF. For the CDR3, the DNA is TGCGCCAGCAGCCCCGGGACAGGGCAAGAGACCCAGTACTTC.

This chain joins TRBV7-3 and TRBJ1-2, with TRBD1 matching over 7 bases. This CDR3 has 15 residues. The V gene's germline CDR1 is SGHTA and CDR2 FQGTGA. V was clipped by 5 bases and J by 6 bases; unmatched bases: 12. CDR3 DNA: TGTGCCAGCAGCGCACAAGGGGGCTCGAGGGATGGCTACACCTTC. Amino acids: CASSAQGGSRDGYTF.

This chain uses TRBV7-2 with TRBJ2-3, with 14 bases matching TRBD2. Germline lookup yields CDR1 SGHTA and CDR2 FQGNSA. This CDR3 has 16 residues. V lost 5 bases, J lost 3 bases, and 4 bases stayed unmatched. The CDR3, as DNA: TGTGCCAGCAGCCCGGGACTAGCGGGGGCAACAGATACGCAGTATTTT. Its protein product is CASSPGLAGATDTQYF.

As for this clone: Other DNA sequences within the sample encode an identical CDR3. The chain couples TRBV4-3 to TRBJ1-2, with D perhaps TRBD1 (5 bases). Germline assignment: CDR1 LGHNA and CDR2 YSLEER. Deletions cut 1 base from V and 3 bases from J, with 15 bases between. This CDR3 region has 16 residues. CDR3 DNA sequence: TGCGCCAGCAGCCAAGGGCTGGGGGGGTGGGACTATGGCTACACCTTC. Its translation: CASSQGLGGWDYGYTF.

J is TRBJ2-3 and V is TRBV6-4; TRBD2 matches at 12 bases. CDR1 is MRHNA and CDR2 is SNTAGT in the germline V gene. J lost 1 base, V lost 0 bases, and 2 bases had no gene match. This CDR3 is built from 17 residues. CDR3 nucleotide sequence: TGTGCCAGCAGTGACTCGGCTAGCGGGGGGGGCACAGATACGCAGTATTTT. It codes for CASSDSASGGGTDTQYF.

V is TRBV27 and J is TRBJ1-6; tentative D call: TRBD1 (5 bases). The germline V gene encodes CDR1 MNHEY and CDR2 SMNVEV (reference sequence). CDR3 size: 16 residues. V lost 8 bases and J 6 bases, leaving 20 bases between the germline ends. The CDR3 loop is CASPGQGPPFNSPLHF. DNA for the CDR3: TGTGCCAGCCCCGGGCAGGGACCACCCTTTAATTCACCCCTCCACTTT.

This clone was picked up a small number of times. CDR3 in amino acids: CASIRSRGDEKLFF. The CDR3 DNA reads as TGTGCCAGCATTCGGTCCAGGGGTGATGAAAAACTGTTTTTT. The chain employs TRBV6-1 and TRBJ1-4, with a tentative D call TRBD1 (6 bases). Trimming removed 7 bases from V and 6 bases from J, with 15 bases in between. The CDR3 runs 14 residues. CDR1 and CDR2 from the germline V gene are MNHNS and SASEGT.

This chain uses TRBV5-1 with TRBJ1-2; D gene uncertain. CDR1 and CDR2 from the germline V gene are SGHRS and YFSETQ. V lost 1 base and J lost 4, with 11 bases in between. The CDR3 is 14 residues long. Here the CDR3 DNA reads TGCGCCAGCAGCTTGTCCTCCAGCCTCTATGGCTACACCTTC. Encoded protein: CASSLSSSLYGYTF.

The chain is built from TRBV10-3 and TRBJ2-6; 9 nucleotides line up with TRBD1. Germline CDR1 reads ENHRY; CDR2 reads SYGVKD. V dropped 4 bases and J dropped 4; count of bases not matched to a gene: 8. This CDR3 has 17 residues. The CDR3 nucleotides read TGTGCCATCAGTGTGGCACAGGGGGCATCCGGGGCCAACGTCCTGACTTTC. This gives the protein CAISVAQGASGANVLTF.

This clone is termed medium-sized. DNA of the CDR3: TGTGCCAGCAGTGAACTAGCGAGGAGCTCCTACAATGAGCAGTTCTTC. Encoded protein: CASSELARSSYNEQFF. The chain carries TRBV6-4 and TRBJ2-1; TRBD2 agrees at 7 bases. CDR1 and CDR2 from the germline V gene are MRHNA and SNTAGT. Trimming took 3 bases from V and 0 from J; bases not matched to a gene: 5. The CDR3 is 16 amino acids.